What follows are 32 T cell receptor beta chains derived from one specimen sequenced in a study of blood T cell repertoires in COVID-19. Assay: immunoSEQ multiplex PCR; the TCRdb copy retains only in-frame clones and omits some. This repertoire shows roughly 110,000 clones, 84% found once; its top ten account for around 4.4%. Sequencing input: peripheral blood. Source of these receptors: a human donor in a cohort sampled during active COVID-19.

This chain joins TRBV6-2 or TRBV6-3 and TRBJ1-1; 9 bases fit TRBD1. The V gene's germline CDR1 is MNHEY and CDR2 SVGEGT. CDR3 size: 14 residues. Losses at the gene ends were 0 bases for V and 4 bases for J; bases not matched to a gene: 0. CDR3 nucleotide sequence: TGTGCCAGCAGTTACTCGGACAGGGGCACTGAAGCTTTCTTT. It translates to CASSYSDRGTEAFF.

This clone was counted between two and nine times. V and J are TRBV4-2 and TRBJ2-7; D remains unclear. Germline CDR1 and CDR2: LGHNA and YNFKEQ. V was clipped by 1 base and J by 1 base, with 8 bases between them. The CDR3 is 14 amino acids. Here the CDR3 reads CASSQGSQSYEQYF. As DNA, the CDR3 is TGTGCCAGCAGCCAAGGTTCCCAGTCCTACGAGCAGTACTTC.

Regarding this clone: One end of the junction does not line up with germline, which may come from a read error. This chain links TRBV2 with TRBJ2-1; D not resolved. Germline lookup yields CDR1 SNHLY and CDR2 FYNNEI. This CDR3 is built from 15 residues. The CDR3 reads CASSESTLSFNEQFF. The CDR3 bases are TGTGCCAGCAGTGAATCCACCCTATCCTTCAATGAGCAGTTCTTC.

In its sample, this clone was seen once. V is TRBV6-2 or TRBV6-3 and J is TRBJ2-7, with TRBD1 matching over 7 bases. V lost 0 bases and J lost 0; bases outside the gene matches: 5. Germline values: CDR1 MNHEY, CDR2 SVGEGT. The CDR3 loop spans 16 amino acids. The CDR3, as DNA: TGTGCCAGCAGTTACTCAAGGGACAGAAACTCCTACGAGCAGTACTTC. Encoded protein: CASSYSRDRNSYEQYF.

V usage is TRBV7-8 and J usage is TRBJ1-1; 8 bases match TRBD1. The junction had 8 bases not matched to a gene; V was cut back by 4 bases and J by 4 bases. The CDR3 spans 15 residues. Germline assignment: CDR1 SGHVS and CDR2 FQNEAQ. The CDR3 loop is CASSWGTGGGTEAFF. For the CDR3, the DNA is TGTGCCAGCAGCTGGGGAACAGGGGGAGGCACTGAAGCTTTCTTT.

The CDR3 bases are TGTGCCAGCAGGGAGACAGGGCCTAATGAAAAACTGTTTTTT. Translating gives CASRETGPNEKLFF. V is TRBV25-1 and J is TRBJ1-4; 7 bases agree with TRBD1. Germline-derived CDR1 and CDR2 are MGHDK and SYGVNS. The CDR3 is made up of 14 amino acids. The V segment lost 6 bases and the J segment 3 bases; nucleotides outside the gene matches: 4.

CDR3 sequence (DNA): TGTGCCAGCAGCTTAAACCCAGGACTAGCGGGCCATGAGCAGTTCTTC. Translating it yields CASSLNPGLAGHEQFF. This chain uses TRBV7-3 with TRBJ2-1; TRBD2 matches 11 bases. The ends lost 1 base at V and 8 bases at J; junction bases unmatched: 7. The germline V gene encodes CDR1 SGHTA and CDR2 FQGTGA. The CDR3 extends over 16 amino acids.

This clone turned up a few times. The chain combines TRBV10-3 with TRBJ1-3; 8 positions agree with TRBD1. There are 19 residues in the CDR3. Per germline, CDR1 ENHRY and CDR2 SYGVKD. The J segment lost 1 base and the V segment lost 1 base, leaving 12 bases of the junction unmatched. CDR3 bases: TGTGCCATCAGTGAGTACGCGGGGGGGACAGGACCTTCTGGAAACACCATATATTTT. Translating it yields CAISEYAGGTGPSGNTIYF.

Here the CDR3 reads CAWNHRSTDTQYF. The CDR3 nucleotides read TGTGCCTGGAATCACAGATCCACAGATACGCAGTATTTT. The V and J genes are TRBV30 and TRBJ2-3, with D uncertain. V lost 4 bases and J 2 bases, leaving 10 bases between the germline ends. This CDR3 is built from 13 residues. The V gene's germline CDR1 is GTSNPN and CDR2 SVGIG (reference sequence).

Comments on this clone: Other DNA sequences within the sample encode an identical CDR3. The genes are TRBV3-1 (or the pseudogene TRBV3-2) and TRBJ2-2; TRBD2 aligns across 12 bases. CDR3 length equals 15 residues. The V segment lost 4 bases and the J segment 4 bases; nucleotides outside the gene matches: 1. CDR1 and CDR2 from the germline V gene are LGHDT and YNNKEL (reference sequence). The CDR3 sequence: CASSRLAGVTGELFF. In DNA form, the CDR3 reads TGTGCCAGCAGCCGACTAGCGGGAGTCACCGGGGAGCTGTTTTTT.

The chain recombines TRBV7-9 with TRBJ1-2; D may be TRBD1 (6 bases). The germline V gene encodes CDR1 SEHNR and CDR2 FQNEAQ (reference sequence). The V end lost 4 bases, the J end lost 1 base, and 16 bases lay between the germline ends. The length of the CDR3 is 16 residues. The CDR3 reads CASSSEQGLGNYGYTF. Here the CDR3 DNA reads TGTGCCAGCAGCTCGGAACAGGGCTTGGGTAACTATGGCTACACCTTC.

This chain joins TRBV7-2 and TRBJ2-1, with D possibly TRBD1 on 6 matching bases. The V end was cut by 5 bases, the J end by 7 bases, with 18 bases between. The CDR3 has 15 amino acids. Germline loops: CDR1 SGHTA, CDR2 FQGNSA. This CDR3 is CASSEDSPGANEQFF. The CDR3 nucleotides are TGTGCCAGCAGCGAGGACAGCCCAGGTGCAAATGAGCAGTTCTTC.

This rearrangement joins TRBV3-1 (or the pseudogene TRBV3-2) to TRBJ2-1; 7 nucleotides agree with TRBD1. J gave up 6 bases and V 3 bases, and 2 bases lay outside the gene matches. Looked up from germline, CDR1 is LGHDT and CDR2 is YNNKEL (reference sequence). The CDR3 loop spans 13 amino acids. In DNA form, the CDR3 reads TGTGCCAGCAGCCAGGGGACAGTCAATGAGCAGTTCTTC. Its protein is CASSQGTVNEQFF.

This CDR3 is CASSESALAGGGEEQYV. In DNA form, the CDR3 reads TGTGCCAGCAGTGAAAGTGCCCTAGCGGGAGGAGGAGAAGAGCAGTACGTC. The chain carries TRBV6-1 and TRBJ2-7; TRBD2 agrees at 11 bases. This CDR3 is 17 amino acids long. The V gene end was trimmed by 2 bases and the J gene end by 7 bases; junction bases not matched to a gene: 13. CDR1 is MNHNS and CDR2 is SASEGT in the germline V gene.

This clone was observed a handful of times. This chain uses TRBV5-4 with TRBJ2-5; 12 bases align to TRBD2. CDR1 and CDR2 (germline): SGHNT, YYREEE (reference sequence). This CDR3 is 14 amino acids long. Unmatched junction bases numbered 2, after V lost 4 bases and J lost 4 bases. The chain's CDR3 is CASSEGLAGETQYF. The CDR3, as DNA: TGTGCCAGCAGCGAGGGACTAGCGGGAGAGACCCAGTACTTC.

The V gene is TRBV19, the J gene TRBJ2-7, with TRBD1 matching over 7 bases. This CDR3 spans 14 amino acids. CDR1 and CDR2 from the germline V gene are LNHDA and SQIVND (reference sequence). V was clipped by 5 bases and J by 3 bases; unmatched bases: 7. The DNA of the CDR3 is TGTGCCAGTAGTCCTACAGGGGTGAACTACGAGCAGTACTTC. It translates to CASSPTGVNYEQYF.

In its sample, this clone was seen a few times. The rearrangement joins TRBV7-9 to TRBJ1-5; the match to TRBD1 covers 8 bases. CDR3 size: 14 residues. With 10 bases clipped from V and 4 bases from J, the junction kept 9 bases outside the gene matches. Per germline, CDR1 SEHNR and CDR2 FQNEAQ (reference sequence). The DNA of the CDR3 is TGTGCCATGAAGACAGGGGCTGCGAATCAGCCCCAGCATTTT. This encodes CAMKTGAANQPQHF.

The V gene is TRBV28, the J gene TRBJ1-5; possible D gene TRBD1, 5 bases. In germline, CDR1 is MDHEN, CDR2 SYDVKM. Trimming pared 6 bases from V and 5 bases from J, leaving 14 bases between. The CDR3 sequence is 14 residues long. CDR3 sequence reads: CASRVGGAYQPQHF. As DNA, the CDR3 is TGTGCCAGCAGAGTAGGAGGGGCGTATCAGCCCCAGCATTTT. Together with reference TRBV28 and TRBJ1-5, the CDR3 gives the full variable domain: DVKVTQSSRYLVKRTGEKVFLECVQDMDHENMFWYRQDPGLGLRLIYFSYDVKMKEKGDIPEGYSVSREKKERFSLILESASTNQTSMYLCASRVGGAYQPQHFGDGTRLSIL.

The chain is built from TRBV5-4 and TRBJ2-1; no reliable D call. The germline CDR1 and CDR2 sequences are SGHNT and YYREEE (reference sequence). V lost 0 bases to trimming and J lost 6 bases, with 13 bases between them. This CDR3 spans 15 amino acids. The CDR3 is CASSLGQVNFNEQFF. The CDR3 DNA reads as TGTGCCAGCAGCTTGGGTCAGGTAAACTTCAATGAGCAGTTCTTC. Variable domain in full (rest from reference TRBV5-4 and TRBJ2-1): ETGVTQSPTHLIKTRGQQVTLRCSSQSGHNTVSWYQQALGQGPQFIFQYYREEENGRGNFPPRFSGLQFPNYSSELNVNALELDDSALYLCASSLGQVNFNEQFFGPGTRLTVL.

The chain combines TRBV7-9 with TRBJ2-3, with TRBD2 identical over 8 bases. The CDR3 covers 15 residues. Per the germline V gene, CDR1 is SEHNR and CDR2 is FQNEAQ (reference sequence). J was trimmed by 4 bases and V by 3 bases; bases with no gene match: 6. The CDR3 region has the DNA TGTGCCAGCAGCTTCGGACTAGCAGTATCAGATACGCAGTATTTT. Translated: CASSFGLAVSDTQYF.

The CDR3 DNA follows: TGTGCCAGCAGCGTAGCAGCGGGAGCCGTCTATGAGCAGTTCTTC. Its protein is CASSVAAGAVYEQFF. The chain joins TRBV9 to TRBJ2-1; 8 bases are shared with TRBD2. The CDR3 runs to 15 residues. J gave up 8 bases and V 0 bases, and 7 bases lay outside the gene matches. The V gene's germline CDR1 is SGDLS and CDR2 YYNGEE.

The chain combines TRBV24-1 with TRBJ2-1; 14 bases match TRBD2. The germline V gene encodes CDR1 KGHDR and CDR2 SFDVKD. The V gene end was trimmed by 3 bases and the J gene end by 9 bases; junction bases not matched to a gene: 3. CDR3 length: 15 residues. CDR3 coding DNA: TGTGCCACCAGTGATGGGGGACTAGCGGGAGTTGAGCAGTTCTTC. The encoded protein is CATSDGGLAGVEQFF.

CDR3 in amino acids: CASSLEPTGTNSPLHF. In DNA form, the CDR3 reads TGTGCCAGCAGTTTAGAGCCTACAGGGACAAACTCACCCCTCCACTTT. This rearrangement joins TRBV27 to TRBJ1-6; D possibly corresponds to TRBD1 (6 bases). The germline gives CDR1 MNHEY, CDR2 SMNVEV (reference sequence). The CDR3 length is 16 residues. The V end lost 2 bases, the J end lost 10 bases, and 18 bases lay between the germline ends.

The CDR3 here is CATSDGGQFYNEQFF. The CDR3 DNA reads as TGTGCCACCAGTGATGGTGGACAATTCTACAATGAGCAGTTCTTC. The rearrangement uses TRBV24-1 and TRBJ2-1, with D possibly matching TRBD1 (5 bases). V lost 3 bases and J 3 bases, leaving 11 bases between the germline ends. Germline V gene lookup returns CDR1 KGHDR and CDR2 SFDVKD. There are 15 residues in the CDR3.

About this clone itself: The identical CDR3 is also encoded by other nucleotide sequences in the sample. V gene TRBV19 combines with J gene TRBJ2-3; 7 bases align to TRBD2. The V gene end was trimmed by 1 base and the J gene end by 4 bases; junction bases not matched to a gene: 2. This CDR3 contains 14 residues. The V gene's germline CDR1 is LNHDA and CDR2 SQIVND (reference sequence). The CDR3 sequence is CASSIAGGPDTQYF. The CDR3 nucleotides read TGTGCCAGTAGTATAGCGGGAGGACCAGATACGCAGTATTTT.

V gene TRBV27 combines with J gene TRBJ2-1; tentative D call: TRBD2 (6 bases). CDR3 length: 16 amino acids. V shed 4 bases and J shed 2 bases, with 15 bases lying between them. Per germline, CDR1 MNHEY and CDR2 SMNVEV (reference sequence). The CDR3 protein is CASSSTGTPAYNEQFF. The CDR3 DNA follows: TGTGCCAGCAGTTCCACCGGGACTCCCGCCTACAATGAGCAGTTCTTC.

This chain uses TRBV6-5 with TRBJ2-5, with 8 bases that match TRBD1. This CDR3 comprises 13 residues. Germline trimming cut 11 bases from V and 1 base from J; bases unmatched to any gene: 6. Germline V gene data show CDR1 as MNHEY and CDR2 as SVGAGI. CDR3 sequence: CAGTGGIQETQYF. In DNA, the CDR3 is TGTGCCGGCACAGGGGGGATCCAAGAGACCCAGTACTTC.

J is TRBJ2-7 and V is TRBV5-1; D is unclear. The germline CDR1 and CDR2 sequences are SGHRS and YFSETQ. The CDR3 covers 11 residues. V lost 4 bases and J lost 3, with 5 bases in between. Written as DNA, the CDR3 is TGCGCCAGCAGCGCCGGCTACGAGCAGTACTTC. Protein product: CASSAGYEQYF.

J is TRBJ2-3 and V is TRBV19, with 8 bases fitting TRBD2. Germline V lookup: CDR1 LNHDA, CDR2 SQIVND (reference sequence). The CDR3 is made up of 14 amino acids. Unmatched junction bases numbered 2, after V lost 4 bases and J lost 2 bases. The CDR3 here is CASSTGLVTDTQYF. CDR3 sequence (DNA): TGTGCCAGTAGTACGGGACTAGTCACAGATACGCAGTATTTT.

This chain uses TRBV6-1 with TRBJ2-1; tentatively, D is TRBD2 (5 bases). CDR1 MNHNS and CDR2 SASEGT come from the germline V gene. V was cut by 2 bases and J by 4 bases, with 12 bases left in between. This CDR3 is built from 15 residues. CDR3 sequence reads: CASSEILVRYNEQFF. CDR3 DNA sequence: TGTGCCAGCAGTGAAATACTAGTAAGATACAATGAGCAGTTCTTC.

The rearrangement links TRBV24-1 to TRBJ2-5; 12 bases match TRBD1. The CDR3 covers 16 residues. CDR1 and CDR2 from the germline V gene are KGHDR and SFDVKD. The trim removed 2 bases at V and 4 bases at J, leaving 4 bases unmatched. DNA of the CDR3: TGTGCCACCAGTGATTCAGGGACAGGGGGCGGAGAGACCCAGTACTTC. It translates to CATSDSGTGGGETQYF.

The V call is TRBV12-3 or TRBV12-4, the J call TRBJ2-5, with TRBD1 identical over 7 bases. CDR3 length: 13 residues. V gave up 7 bases and J gave up 7 bases; unmatched junction bases: 9. The CDR3 here is CASIFTGEWTQYF. CDR3 DNA sequence: TGTGCCAGCATCTTCACAGGGGAGTGGACCCAGTACTTC.